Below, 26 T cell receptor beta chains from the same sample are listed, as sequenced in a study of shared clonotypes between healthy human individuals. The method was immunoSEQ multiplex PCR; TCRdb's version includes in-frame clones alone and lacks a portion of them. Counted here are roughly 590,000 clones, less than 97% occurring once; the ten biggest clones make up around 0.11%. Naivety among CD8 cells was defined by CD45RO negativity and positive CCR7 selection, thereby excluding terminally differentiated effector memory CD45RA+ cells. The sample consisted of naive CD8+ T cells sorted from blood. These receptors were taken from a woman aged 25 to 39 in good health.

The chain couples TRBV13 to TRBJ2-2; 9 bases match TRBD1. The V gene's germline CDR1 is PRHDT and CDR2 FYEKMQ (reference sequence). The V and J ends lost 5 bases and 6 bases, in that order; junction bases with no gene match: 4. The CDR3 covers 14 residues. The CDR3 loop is CASSPWTGAGELFF. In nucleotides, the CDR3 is TGTGCCAGCAGCCCATGGACAGGGGCCGGGGAGCTGTTTTTT.

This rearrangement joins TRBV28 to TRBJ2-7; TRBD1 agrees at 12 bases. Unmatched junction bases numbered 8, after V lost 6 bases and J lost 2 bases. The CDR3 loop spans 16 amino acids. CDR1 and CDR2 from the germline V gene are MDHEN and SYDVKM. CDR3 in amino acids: CASSPRGTGGTYEQYF. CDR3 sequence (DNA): TGTGCCAGCAGCCCGAGGGGGACAGGGGGCACCTACGAGCAGTACTTC.

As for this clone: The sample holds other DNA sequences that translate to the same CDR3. CDR3: CASSYSNTEAFF. In DNA form, the CDR3 reads TGTGCCAGCAGTTATTCGAACACTGAAGCTTTCTTT. The chain employs TRBV6-6 and TRBJ1-1, with D unclear. Trimming stripped 3 bases from V and 1 base from J, with 3 bases between. CDR1 and CDR2 from the germline V gene are MNHNY and SVGAGI (reference sequence). There are 12 residues in the CDR3.

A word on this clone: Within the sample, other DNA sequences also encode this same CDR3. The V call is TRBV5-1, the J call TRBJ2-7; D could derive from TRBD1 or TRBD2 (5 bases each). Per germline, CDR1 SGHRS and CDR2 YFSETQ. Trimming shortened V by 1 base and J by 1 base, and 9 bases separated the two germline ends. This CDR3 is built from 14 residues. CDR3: CASSLWGGSYEQYF. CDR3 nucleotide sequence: TGCGCCAGCAGCTTGTGGGGCGGGTCCTACGAGCAGTACTTC.

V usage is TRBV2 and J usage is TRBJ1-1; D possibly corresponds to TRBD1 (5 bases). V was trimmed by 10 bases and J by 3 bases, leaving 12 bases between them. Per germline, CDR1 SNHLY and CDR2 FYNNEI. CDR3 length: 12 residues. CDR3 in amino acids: CATDNSYTEAFF. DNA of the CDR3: TGTGCCACGGACAATAGCTACACTGAAGCTTTCTTT.

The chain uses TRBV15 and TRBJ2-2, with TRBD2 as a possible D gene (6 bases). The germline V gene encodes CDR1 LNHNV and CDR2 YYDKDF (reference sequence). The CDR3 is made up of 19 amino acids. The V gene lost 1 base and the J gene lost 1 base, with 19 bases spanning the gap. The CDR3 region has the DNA TGTGCCACCAGCAGAGTTCGTTTTTGGGACTCAAAGAACACCGGGGAGCTGTTTTTT. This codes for CATSRVRFWDSKNTGELFF.

CDR3 amino acids: CASSEAPLDLYEQYF. The CDR3, as DNA: TGTGCCAGCAGTGAAGCTCCCTTGGACCTCTACGAGCAGTACTTC. This chain connects TRBV2 to TRBJ2-7; D ambiguous. The CDR3 totals 15 residues. Germline V lookup: CDR1 SNHLY, CDR2 FYNNEI. V lost 0 bases, J lost 3 bases, and 12 bases lay in between.

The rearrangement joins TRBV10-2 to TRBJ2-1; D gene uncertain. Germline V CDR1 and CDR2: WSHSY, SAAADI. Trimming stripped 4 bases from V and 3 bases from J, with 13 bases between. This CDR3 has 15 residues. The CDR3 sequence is CASSGGSDNYNEQFF. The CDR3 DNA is TGCGCCAGCAGTGGAGGAAGCGACAACTACAATGAGCAGTTCTTC.

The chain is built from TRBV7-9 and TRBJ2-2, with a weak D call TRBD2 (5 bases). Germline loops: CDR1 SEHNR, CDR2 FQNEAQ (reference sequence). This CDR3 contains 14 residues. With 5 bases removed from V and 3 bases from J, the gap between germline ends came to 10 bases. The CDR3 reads CASSPGLDTGELFF. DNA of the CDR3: TGTGCCAGCAGCCCCGGACTCGACACCGGGGAGCTGTTTTTT.

The CDR3 protein is CSVQGENEETQYF. CDR3 DNA: TGCAGCGTCCAGGGCGAGAATGAAGAGACCCAGTACTTC. This sequence joins TRBV29-1 and TRBJ2-5; TRBD1 might be the D (5 bases). The V end lost 6 bases, the J end lost 3 bases, and 14 bases lay between the germline ends. This CDR3 is built from 13 residues. Germline lookup yields CDR1 SQVTM and CDR2 ANQGSEA.

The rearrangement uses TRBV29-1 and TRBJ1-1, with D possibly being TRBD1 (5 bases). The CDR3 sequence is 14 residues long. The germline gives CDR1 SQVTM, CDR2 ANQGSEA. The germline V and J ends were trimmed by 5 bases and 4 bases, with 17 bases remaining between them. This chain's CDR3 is CSVPLGGSSTEAFF. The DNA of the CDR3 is TGCAGCGTTCCATTGGGGGGTTCGAGCACTGAAGCTTTCTTT.

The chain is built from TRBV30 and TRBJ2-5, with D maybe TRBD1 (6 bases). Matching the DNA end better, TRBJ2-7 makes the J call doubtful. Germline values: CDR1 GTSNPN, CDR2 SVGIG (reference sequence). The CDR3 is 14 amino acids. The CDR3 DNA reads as TGTGCCTGGAGCCGGGACATAGTAACCTACGAGCAGTACTTC. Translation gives CAWSRDIVTYEQYF.

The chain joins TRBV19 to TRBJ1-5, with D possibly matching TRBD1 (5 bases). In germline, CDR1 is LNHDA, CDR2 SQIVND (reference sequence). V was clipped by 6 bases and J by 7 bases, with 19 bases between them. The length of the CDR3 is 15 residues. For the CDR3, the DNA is TGTGCCAGTAGATTGGGCAGCTCGGCAGGGCAGCCCCAGCATTTT. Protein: CASRLGSSAGQPQHF. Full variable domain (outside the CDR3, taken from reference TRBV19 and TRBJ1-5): DGGITQSPKYLFRKEGQNVTLSCEQNLNHDAMYWYRQDPGQGLRLIYYSQIVNDFQKGDIAEGYSVSREKKESFPLTVTSAQKNPTAFYLCASRLGSSAGQPQHFGDGTRLSIL.

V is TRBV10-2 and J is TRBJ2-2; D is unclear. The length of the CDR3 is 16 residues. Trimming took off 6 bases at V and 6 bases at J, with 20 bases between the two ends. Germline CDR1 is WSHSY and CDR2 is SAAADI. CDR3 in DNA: TGCGCCAGCAGCAAGAAGGCGGTCCGCGGCCCCGGGGAGCTGTTTTTT. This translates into CASSKKAVRGPGELFF.

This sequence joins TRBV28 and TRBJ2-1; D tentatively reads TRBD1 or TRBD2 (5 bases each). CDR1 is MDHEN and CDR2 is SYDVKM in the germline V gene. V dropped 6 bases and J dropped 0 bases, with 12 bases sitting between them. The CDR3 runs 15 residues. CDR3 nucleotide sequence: TGTGCCAGCAGAGTGGGACCGAGCTCCTACAATGAGCAGTTCTTC. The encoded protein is CASRVGPSSYNEQFF.

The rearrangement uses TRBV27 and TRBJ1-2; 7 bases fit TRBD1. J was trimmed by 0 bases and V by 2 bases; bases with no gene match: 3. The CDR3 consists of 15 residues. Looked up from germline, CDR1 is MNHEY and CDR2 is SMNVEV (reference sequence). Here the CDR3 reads CASSLTGTANYGYTF. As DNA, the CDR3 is TGTGCCAGCAGTTTAACCGGGACAGCTAACTATGGCTACACCTTC.

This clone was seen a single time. Here the CDR3 reads CASSLDGVPYEQYF. Written as DNA, the CDR3 is TGTGCCAGCAGCTTAGACGGGGTTCCCTACGAGCAGTACTTC. The rearrangement links TRBV13 to TRBJ2-7, with TRBD2 as a possible D gene (5 bases). Germline assignment: CDR1 PRHDT and CDR2 FYEKMQ (reference sequence). CDR3 length: 14 residues. V lost 1 base, J lost 2 bases, and 9 bases lay in between.

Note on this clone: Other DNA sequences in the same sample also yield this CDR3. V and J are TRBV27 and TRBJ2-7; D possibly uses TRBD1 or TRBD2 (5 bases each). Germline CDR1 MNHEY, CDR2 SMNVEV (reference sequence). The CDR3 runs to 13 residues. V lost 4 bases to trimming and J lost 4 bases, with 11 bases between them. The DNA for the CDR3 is TGTGCCAGCAGTTCGAGGGGCGGATACGAGCAGTACTTC. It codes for CASSSRGGYEQYF.

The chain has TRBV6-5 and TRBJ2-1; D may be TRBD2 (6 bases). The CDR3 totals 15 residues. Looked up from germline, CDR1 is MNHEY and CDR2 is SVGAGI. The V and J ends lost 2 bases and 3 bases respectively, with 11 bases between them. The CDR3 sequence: CASSYASEDYNEQFF. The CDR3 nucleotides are TGTGCCAGCAGTTACGCTAGCGAGGACTACAATGAGCAGTTCTTC.

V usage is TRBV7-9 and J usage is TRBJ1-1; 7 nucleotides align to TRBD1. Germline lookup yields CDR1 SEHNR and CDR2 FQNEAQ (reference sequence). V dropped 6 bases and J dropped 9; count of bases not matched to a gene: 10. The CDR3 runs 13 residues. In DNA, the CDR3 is TGTGCCAGCAGTGCACCGGGACAGCTAAAAGCTTTCTTT. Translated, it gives CASSAPGQLKAFF.

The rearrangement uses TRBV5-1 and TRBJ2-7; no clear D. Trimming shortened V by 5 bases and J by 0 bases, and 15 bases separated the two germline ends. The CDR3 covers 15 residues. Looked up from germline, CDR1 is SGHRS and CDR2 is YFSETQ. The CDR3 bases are TGCGCCAGCAGATCCATGGACGGATACTCCTACGAGCAGTACTTC. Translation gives CASRSMDGYSYEQYF. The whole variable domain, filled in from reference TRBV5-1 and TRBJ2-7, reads KAGVTQTPRYLIKTRGQQVTLSCSPISGHRSVSWYQQTPGQGLQFLFEYFSETQRNKGNFPGRFSGRQFSNSRSEMNVSTLELGDSALYLCASRSMDGYSYEQYFGPGTRLTVT.

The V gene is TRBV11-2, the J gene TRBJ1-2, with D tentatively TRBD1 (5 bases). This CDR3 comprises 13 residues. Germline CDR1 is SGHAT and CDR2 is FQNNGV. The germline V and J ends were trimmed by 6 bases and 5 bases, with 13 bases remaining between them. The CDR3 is CASSSDKIYGYTF. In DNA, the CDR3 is TGTGCCAGCAGTTCGGACAAGATATATGGCTACACCTTC.

CDR3 region: CASSGDGTYEQYF. The CDR3 DNA reads as TGTGCCAGCAGCGGGGACGGAACCTACGAGCAGTACTTC. The chain is built from TRBV7-2 and TRBJ2-7, with D perhaps assigned TRBD1 or TRBD2 (5 bases each). V was clipped by 5 bases and J by 2 bases, with 10 bases between them. CDR1 is SGHTA, CDR2 FQGNSA, per germline. The CDR3 extends over 13 amino acids. The variable domain in full, with the rest retrieved from reference TRBV7-2 and TRBJ2-7, is GAGVSQSPSNKVTEKGKDVELRCDPISGHTALYWYRQSLGQGLEFLIYFQGNSAPDKSGLPSDRFSAERTGGSVSTLTIQRTQQEDSAVYLCASSGDGTYEQYFGPGTRLTVT.

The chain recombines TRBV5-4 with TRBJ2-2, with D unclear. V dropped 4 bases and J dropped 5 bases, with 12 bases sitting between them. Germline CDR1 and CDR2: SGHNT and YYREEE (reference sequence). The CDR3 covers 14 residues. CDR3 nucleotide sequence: TGTGCCAGCAGCGGAGCTGAAAATACCGGGGAGCTGTTTTTT. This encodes CASSGAENTGELFF.

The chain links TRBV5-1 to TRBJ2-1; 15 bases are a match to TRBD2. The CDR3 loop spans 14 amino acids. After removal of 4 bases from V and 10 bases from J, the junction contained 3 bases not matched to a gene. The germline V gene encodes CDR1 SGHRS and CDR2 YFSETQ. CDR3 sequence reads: CASSHGLAGGEQFF. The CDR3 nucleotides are TGCGCCAGCAGCCACGGACTAGCGGGAGGGGAGCAGTTCTTC.

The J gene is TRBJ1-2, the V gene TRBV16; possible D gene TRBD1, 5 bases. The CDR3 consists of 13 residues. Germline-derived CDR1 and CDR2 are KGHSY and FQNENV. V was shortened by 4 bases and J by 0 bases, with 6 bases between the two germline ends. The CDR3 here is CASSPRANYGYTF. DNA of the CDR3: TGTGCCAGCAGCCCCAGGGCTAACTATGGCTACACCTTC.